The source of this TCR beta chain is a study of CD8+ T cells in alopecia areata. Extracted from the samples, RNA was reverse transcribed into cDNA to serve as the sequencing template. TCRdb's table, derived via immunoSEQ multiplex PCR, lists solely in-frame clones and lacks some. This sample carries about 9,000 clones, none of them present only once. Using CD4, CD8alpha, NKG2D, NKG2ACE and other markers, pooled cutaneous lymph node cells were sorted. This clone qualifies as medium-sized. Gene names follow the mouse nomenclature. Sequencing ends 3 residues short of the CDR3 end; the germline J gene provides the rest. The CDR3 sequence is 13 residues long. V trimming: 6 bases; J trimming: 6 bases; junction bases outside the gene matches: 1. Germline assignment: CDR1 NSHNY and CDR2 SYGAGN.

V usage is TRBV13-1 and J usage is TRBJ1-6, with 9 bases identical to TRBD1. TRBJ1-6 is an ORF, and what it does is uncertain. Sequenced input: CD8+ T cells sorted from a lymph node. The clonotype was recovered from a C3H/HeJ mouse with alopecia areata. MHC haplotype here: H2-k. The part of the CDR3 DNA that was read is TGTGCCAGCACGGACAGGGGTAATTCGCCC. This sequence encodes CASTDRGNSP. The entire CDR3 sequence reads CASTDRGNSPLYF.